Presented here are 2 T cell receptor beta chains from one specimen sequenced in a study of blood T cells in healthy people across ages. Primers used in a second PCR of roughly 6 to 11 cycles were a sample-barcoded 5' primer and a J-beta primer mix. One entry per CDR3 protein, called by TCRdb with MiXCR from the 5' RACE reads. The table has about 800,000 distinct CDR3 sequences, around 25% seen once. The same data also contributed to another study, on T cells of mothers and their children.

Sequenced input: blood. Every receptor here comes from a boy younger than 18 in good health.

The chain recombines TRBV18 with TRBJ2-7; weak D call: TRBD1 (5 bases). Germline V lookup: CDR1 KGHSH, CDR2 LQKENI. The ends were cut back, 1 base at V and 5 bases at J, with 12 bases in the middle. The CDR3 loop spans 14 amino acids. The CDR3 DNA reads TGTGCCAGCTCACCACTTGGGCTCAGGGACGAGCAGTACTTC. It translates to CASSPLGLRDEQYF.

The chain employs TRBV12-3 or TRBV12-4 and TRBJ2-5; possible D gene TRBD2, 5 bases. V was pared by 7 bases and J by 3 bases, with 18 bases between. This CDR3 has 15 amino acids. As DNA, the CDR3 is TGTGCCAGCACCCTCGACTGGGAGCTTGAAGAGACCCAGTACTTC. Amino acid sequence: CASTLDWELEETQYF.